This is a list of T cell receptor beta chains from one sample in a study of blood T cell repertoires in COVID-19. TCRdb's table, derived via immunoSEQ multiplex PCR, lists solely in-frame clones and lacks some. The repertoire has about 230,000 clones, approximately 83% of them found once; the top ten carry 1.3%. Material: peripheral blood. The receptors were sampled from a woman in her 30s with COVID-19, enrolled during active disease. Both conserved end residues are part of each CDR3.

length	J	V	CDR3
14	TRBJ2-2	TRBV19	CASSILGVTGELFF
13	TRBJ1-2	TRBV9	CASSAEVGDGYTF
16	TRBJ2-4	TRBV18	CASSPGTSGRRTIQYF
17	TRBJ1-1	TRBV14	CASSQAPPGQGTTEAFF
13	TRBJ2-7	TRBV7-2	CASSLAGVHEQYF
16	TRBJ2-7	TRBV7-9	CASSLVGQGSSYEQYF
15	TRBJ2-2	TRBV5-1	CASSLQGLDTGELFF
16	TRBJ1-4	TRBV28	CASSLGQVGLNEKLFF
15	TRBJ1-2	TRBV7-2	CASSWGRTGGGGYTF
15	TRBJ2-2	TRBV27	CASSLGQGATGELFF
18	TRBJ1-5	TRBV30	CAWSVFSGHGYSNQPQHF
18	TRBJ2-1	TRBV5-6	CASSLTPVVSGTYNEQFF
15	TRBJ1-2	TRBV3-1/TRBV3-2	CASSQGPEVYYGYTF
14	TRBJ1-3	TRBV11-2	CASSTTRSGNTIYF
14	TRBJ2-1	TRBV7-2	CASSLRDRGSEQFF
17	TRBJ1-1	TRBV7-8	CASSSPGVGRGEPEAFF
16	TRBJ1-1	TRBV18	CASSPGGTDRTTEAFF
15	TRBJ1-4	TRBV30	CAWNGGQGNNEKLFF
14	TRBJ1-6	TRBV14	CASSQRGFNSPLHF
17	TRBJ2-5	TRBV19	CASSITTGQGGRETQYF
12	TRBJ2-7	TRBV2	CASVANYYEQYF
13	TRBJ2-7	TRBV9	CASSRGSSYEQYF
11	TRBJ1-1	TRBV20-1	CSARIEPEAFF
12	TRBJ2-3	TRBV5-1	CASSYTSDTQYF
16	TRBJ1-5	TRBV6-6	CASTHLLQDSNQPQHF
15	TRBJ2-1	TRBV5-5	CASSLGDSSYNEQFF
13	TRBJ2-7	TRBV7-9	CASSPSAYYEQYF
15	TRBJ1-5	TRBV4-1	CASSQDSGSNQPQHF
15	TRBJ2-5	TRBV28	CASSLPGQLKETQYF
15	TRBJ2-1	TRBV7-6	CASSFRLAAYNEQFF
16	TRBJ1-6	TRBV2	CASSEISGTGASPLHF
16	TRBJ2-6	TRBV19	CASSISAYSGANVLTF
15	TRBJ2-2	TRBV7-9	CASSLTSGKTGELFF
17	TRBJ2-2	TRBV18	CASSGQSGRGWTGELFF
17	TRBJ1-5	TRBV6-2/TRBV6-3	CASSYFVWDSRNQPQHF
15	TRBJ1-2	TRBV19	CASGLGQGFDYGYTF
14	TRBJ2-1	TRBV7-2	CASSTYGNYNEQFF
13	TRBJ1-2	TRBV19	CASSMGLLYGYTF
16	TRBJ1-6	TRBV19	CASTPRTGGNNSPLHF